Shown below are 4 T cell receptor beta chains from a single sample sequenced in a study of control samples from healthy donors and cancer patients. TCRdb's copy holds only in-frame clones and misses some; the assay was immunoSEQ multiplex PCR. The repertoire includes over 150,000 clones, over 80% of them detected once, and roughly 1.5% sits in the top ten. The sequenced sample consisted of blood. These TCRs come from a man aged 18 to 29 in good health.

V and J are TRBV4-1 and TRBJ2-7, with 9 positions matching TRBD2. Per germline, CDR1 MGHRA and CDR2 YSYEKL. J was trimmed by 0 bases and V by 0 bases; bases with no gene match: 12. This CDR3 region has 19 residues. The CDR3 nucleotides are TGCGCCAGCAGCCAAGATAAGTTGCAGCGGGGGGTTCGCTCCTACGAGCAGTACTTC. Protein: CASSQDKLQRGVRSYEQYF.

The V and J genes are TRBV27 and TRBJ1-6; 7 bases are a match to TRBD1. The CDR3 runs to 15 residues. The germline gives CDR1 MNHEY, CDR2 SMNVEV (reference sequence). Trimming at V came to 3 bases and at J to 6 bases, leaving 5 bases not matched to a gene. This CDR3 reads CASSFKRGLNSPLHF. The DNA for the CDR3 is TGTGCCAGCAGTTTTAAGAGGGGGCTTAATTCACCCCTCCACTTT.

This clone was seen a handful of times. This chain connects TRBV5-1 to TRBJ2-7; 7 bases line up with TRBD1. This CDR3 spans 13 amino acids. CDR1 and CDR2 from the germline V gene are SGHRS and YFSETQ. Trimming at V came to 4 bases and at J to 10 bases, leaving 11 bases not matched to a gene. The CDR3: CASSRQPRQGQYF. The CDR3 DNA reads as TGCGCCAGCAGCCGGCAGCCTAGACAGGGCCAGTACTTC.

The chain has TRBV5-4 and TRBJ2-2, with 8 bases matching TRBD2. The CDR3 is 16 amino acids. The germline V gene has CDR1 SGHNT and CDR2 YYREEE (reference sequence). The junction had 7 bases not matched to a gene; V was cut back by 0 bases and J by 6 bases. CDR3 DNA sequence: TGTGCCAGCAGCTTGGGGACTAGCCCGCAACCCGGGGAGCTGTTTTTT. It is translated as CASSLGTSPQPGELFF.